This section outlines one T cell receptor (beta chain) sequence together with its context. Its target is unknown. The CDR3 covers 16 residues. Germline V gene sequence: CDR1 SGHRS, CDR2 YFSETQ. V gave up 0 bases and J gave up 4 bases; unmatched junction bases: 2. Within the library, unique molecular identifiers were attached to each individual cDNA molecule. TCRdb passed the RACE reads through MiXCR, listing each CDR3 protein once. Altogether under 130,000 distinct CDR3 sequences are present, roughly a third being singletons, with the ten largest covering 2.5% to 3%. The data originate from a study of human T cells and chemical hapten exposure. Study-level information: Readings were taken at 6 days from patch tests that had applied 0.01% DPC to the upper back.

Specified time point: patch test 3, about 24 weeks after DPC sensitization. Specified treatment: therapeutic diphenylcyclopropenone sensitization with weekly scalp DPC. Findings and limits, study-wide: Each of the donors had alopecia, so their immune responses may not resemble those of healthy people.

V usage is TRBV5-1 and J usage is TRBJ2-1; 12 nucleotides match TRBD2. The sample was whole blood, taken in connection with sensitization to the hapten diphenylcyclopropenone (DPC). This receptor was obtained from a middle-aged man with alopecia areata. Some clones in this sample may be carry-over from other donors' samples. The CDR3 is CASSLGLAGAYNEQFF. The CDR3 DNA reads TGCGCCAGCAGCTTGGGACTAGCGGGGGCTTACAATGAGCAGTTCTTC.